One sample yielded the 21 T cell receptor beta chains listed below, sequenced in a study of cytomegalovirus exposure and HLA in healthy donors. PCR was performed using 60 Vbeta and 13 Jbeta primers. The repertoire was sequenced with immunoSEQ multiplex PCR; TCRdb's copy has only in-frame clones and lacks some. The listing contains 40,000 or so clones. The sequenced sample consisted of PBMCs. All receptors derive from a male donor in good health and CMV-seronegative.

This sequence joins TRBV5-1 and TRBJ1-3; D perhaps matches TRBD1 (5 bases). The CDR3 is made up of 14 amino acids. With 0 bases removed from V and 3 bases from J, the gap between germline ends came to 7 bases. Germline V gene data show CDR1 as SGHRS and CDR2 as YFSETQ. The CDR3 nucleotides read TGCGCCAGCAGCTTGGGGGGGGATGGAAACACCATATATTTT. The encoded protein is CASSLGGDGNTIYF. Full variable domain (missing parts from reference TRBV5-1 and TRBJ1-3): KAGVTQTPRYLIKTRGQQVTLSCSPISGHRSVSWYQQTPGQGLQFLFEYFSETQRNKGNFPGRFSGRQFSNSRSEMNVSTLELGDSALYLCASSLGGDGNTIYFGEGSWLTVV.

CDR3 sequence: CASSLYRGSFSGYTF. The CDR3 DNA is TGCGCCAGCAGCCTGTACAGGGGTAGTTTTAGTGGCTACACCTTC. The rearrangement joins TRBV5-1 to TRBJ1-2; 7 bases fit TRBD1. Germline CDR1 is SGHRS and CDR2 is YFSETQ. The CDR3 length is 15 residues. V dropped 4 bases and J dropped 7; count of bases not matched to a gene: 13.

This chain joins TRBV7-9 and TRBJ2-7; no clear D. Germline V gene sequence: CDR1 SEHNR, CDR2 FQNEAQ (reference sequence). Trimming stripped 0 bases from V and 2 bases from J, with 8 bases between. CDR3 length: 14 residues. The CDR3 loop reads CASSLALNPYEQYF. The CDR3, as DNA: TGTGCCAGCAGCTTAGCGCTAAACCCCTACGAGCAGTACTTC.

The chain combines TRBV5-1 with TRBJ1-4; 7 nucleotides line up with TRBD1. CDR1 and CDR2 from the germline V gene are SGHRS and YFSETQ. Germline trimming cut 2 bases from V and 4 bases from J; bases unmatched to any gene: 5. This CDR3 has 15 amino acids. CDR3 in amino acids: CASSFFDRDNEKLFF. For the CDR3, the DNA is TGCGCCAGCAGCTTTTTCGACAGGGATAATGAAAAACTGTTTTTT.

V gene TRBV19 combines with J gene TRBJ1-5, with TRBD1 matching over 10 bases. The CDR3 has 17 amino acids. The J segment lost 0 bases and the V segment lost 6 bases, leaving 8 bases of the junction unmatched. CDR1 is LNHDA and CDR2 is SQIVND in the germline V gene (reference sequence). The CDR3 region has the DNA TGTGCCAGTAGAAGACAGGGGGCTTCTTATAGCAATCAGCCCCAGCATTTT. Translating gives CASRRQGASYSNQPQHF.

The chain has TRBV5-1 and TRBJ1-1; D not certain. With 2 bases removed from V and 1 base from J, the gap between germline ends came to 12 bases. Germline values: CDR1 SGHRS, CDR2 YFSETQ. This CDR3 comprises 15 residues. The CDR3 here is CASSFFAGSNTEAFF. In DNA form, the CDR3 reads TGCGCCAGCAGCTTCTTTGCGGGATCGAACACTGAAGCTTTCTTT.

The J gene is TRBJ2-4, the V gene TRBV5-1, with D perhaps TRBD1 (5 bases). Between the trimmed V and J ends, which lost 6 bases and 1 base, there was a span of 8 bases. CDR3 length: 13 residues. The V gene's germline CDR1 is SGHRS and CDR2 YFSETQ. CDR3 bases: TGCGCCAGCACCGACAGCGCCAAAAACATTCAGTACTTC. Translating it yields CASTDSAKNIQYF. Using reference TRBV5-1 and TRBJ2-4 for the parts outside the CDR3, the full variable domain is KAGVTQTPRYLIKTRGQQVTLSCSPISGHRSVSWYQQTPGQGLQFLFEYFSETQRNKGNFPGRFSGRQFSNSRSEMNVSTLELGDSALYLCASTDSAKNIQYFGAGTRLSVL.

The rearrangement joins TRBV19 to TRBJ2-7; D may be TRBD1 (6 bases). Per the germline V gene, CDR1 is LNHDA and CDR2 is SQIVND (reference sequence). Trimming took off 5 bases at V and 2 bases at J, with 19 bases between the two ends. This CDR3 contains 16 residues. DNA for the CDR3: TGTGCCAGTAGTTTACGGACAGATGTCTACACCTACGAGCAGTACTTC. Encoded protein: CASSLRTDVYTYEQYF.

This CDR3 reads CASSYSTEADEQYF. Written as DNA, the CDR3 is TGTGCCAGCAGTTACTCGACAGAGGCGGACGAGCAGTACTTC. The rearrangement joins TRBV6-5 to TRBJ2-7; TRBD1 might be the D (5 bases). V lost 0 bases, J lost 5 bases, and 11 bases lay in between. The CDR3 is made up of 14 amino acids. Germline-derived CDR1 and CDR2 are MNHEY and SVGAGI.

The rearrangement links TRBV30 to TRBJ2-3; TRBD2 matches 8 bases. The CDR3 is made up of 15 amino acids. Germline V gene lookup returns CDR1 GTSNPN and CDR2 SVGIG (reference sequence). The trim removed 5 bases at V and 3 bases at J, leaving 10 bases unmatched. The CDR3 DNA sequence: TGTGCCTGGTCCCCATCGGGGGGGCCAACAGATACGCAGTATTTT. This encodes CAWSPSGGPTDTQYF.

This chain joins TRBV5-1 and TRBJ2-7, with 7 positions matching TRBD1. The ends lost 0 bases at V and 0 bases at J; junction bases unmatched: 9. Germline CDR1 reads SGHRS; CDR2 reads YFSETQ. CDR3 size: 17 residues. Here the CDR3 reads CASSLEPTGANSYEQYF. DNA of the CDR3: TGCGCCAGCAGCTTGGAACCTACAGGGGCAAACTCCTACGAGCAGTACTTC.

The chain recombines TRBV18 with TRBJ1-1, with a tentative D call TRBD1 (6 bases). The CDR3 contains 14 residues. Germline V lookup: CDR1 KGHSH, CDR2 LQKENI. Trimming removed 3 bases from V and 1 base from J, with 9 bases in between. Written as DNA, the CDR3 is TGTGCCAGCTCACCCCAGACAGGGAACACTGAAGCTTTCTTT. It translates to CASSPQTGNTEAFF. The full variable domain, completed using reference TRBV18 and TRBJ1-1, is NAGVMQNPRHLVRRRGQEARLRCSPMKGHSHVYWYRQLPEEGLKFMVYLQKENIIDESGMPKERFSAEFPKEGPSILRIQQVVRGDSAAYFCASSPQTGNTEAFFGQGTRLTVV.

V is TRBV29-1 and J is TRBJ2-2; 12 positions agree with TRBD2. CDR1 and CDR2 from the germline V gene are SQVTM and ANQGSEA. This CDR3 comprises 15 residues. The J segment lost 2 bases and the V segment lost 6 bases, leaving 4 bases of the junction unmatched. CDR3 sequence (DNA): TGCAGCGTGGCTAGCGGGGGGGGAAACACCGGGGAGCTGTTTTTT. Translating gives CSVASGGGNTGELFF.

This chain connects TRBV10-2 to TRBJ2-2, with 7 bases identical to TRBD1. The V gene end was trimmed by 6 bases and the J gene end by 0 bases; junction bases not matched to a gene: 7. CDR3 length: 16 amino acids. CDR1 is WSHSY, CDR2 SAAADI, per germline. Here the CDR3 reads CASRITGTANTGELFF. The CDR3 nucleotides read TGCGCCAGCAGGATAACCGGGACAGCGAACACCGGGGAGCTGTTTTTT.

This sequence joins TRBV5-6 and TRBJ2-2; D unclear. The CDR3 length is 15 residues. Trimming stripped 0 bases from V and 4 bases from J, with 10 bases between. Germline CDR1 is SGHDT and CDR2 is YYEEEE. Here the CDR3 reads CASSLVDIPTGELFF. The CDR3 nucleotides are TGTGCCAGCAGCTTGGTAGACATACCCACCGGGGAGCTGTTTTTT.

The CDR3 coding sequence is TGTGCCAGCAGGGGACAGGGGAACACCGGGGAGCTGTTTTTT. This encodes CASRGQGNTGELFF. V is TRBV6-4 and J is TRBJ2-2; 9 nucleotides match TRBD1. The J segment lost 1 base and the V segment lost 6 bases, leaving 0 bases of the junction unmatched. CDR3 length: 14 amino acids. Per germline, CDR1 MRHNA and CDR2 SNTAGT.

The V and J genes are TRBV11-2 and TRBJ2-1, with D possibly TRBD1 on 6 matching bases. The CDR3 has 15 amino acids. CDR1 and CDR2 (germline): SGHAT, FQNNGV. V dropped 4 bases and J dropped 7 bases, with 17 bases sitting between them. CDR3 DNA: TGTGCCAGCAGCTCCAGACAGGCGGCCGTGAATGAGCAGTTCTTC. Encoded protein: CASSSRQAAVNEQFF.

Details on this clone: This CDR3 is also generated by other DNA sequences in the sample. CDR3 DNA sequence: TGTGCCAGCGGGTCAGGGGGCTCCTACGAGCAGTACTTC. Residues: CASGSGGSYEQYF. The chain couples TRBV6-5 to TRBJ2-7; 7 bases agree with TRBD1. The CDR3 loop spans 13 amino acids. J was trimmed by 0 bases and V by 8 bases; bases with no gene match: 4. Germline CDR1 reads MNHEY; CDR2 reads SVGAGI.

The V call is TRBV5-6, the J call TRBJ1-5; 8 positions agree with TRBD1. V lost 0 bases and J lost 3; bases outside the gene matches: 8. Per the germline V gene, CDR1 is SGHDT and CDR2 is YYEEEE. The CDR3 consists of 17 residues. CDR3 in DNA: TGTGCCAGCAGCTTGGGATATCAGGGGGCCCTCAATCAGCCCCAGCATTTT. Its protein is CASSLGYQGALNQPQHF.

The chain couples TRBV4-1 to TRBJ2-1; TRBD1 matches at 11 bases. V was pared by 3 bases and J by 6 bases, with 1 base of the junction left unmatched. There are 14 residues in the CDR3. Germline V gene sequence: CDR1 MGHRA, CDR2 YSYEKL. The CDR3 DNA reads TGCGCCAGCAGCCACGGGACAGGGGGCAATGAGCAGTTCTTC. The encoded protein is CASSHGTGGNEQFF.

The chain is built from TRBV12-5 and TRBJ1-1, with D hard to call. The CDR3 is 17 residues long. Trimming pared 0 bases from V and 5 bases from J, leaving 19 bases between. Germline V gene data show CDR1 as LGHNT and CDR2 as FRNRAP. The CDR3 DNA is TGTGCTAGTGGTTTGGTATGGAAAGGGTTGGGCGGGACTGAAGCTTTCTTT. Protein product: CASGLVWKGLGGTEAFF.